This entry features one T cell receptor (beta chain) sequence. This specimen comes from a study of human T cells and chemical hapten exposure. Trimming shortened V by 6 bases and J by 1 base, and 12 bases separated the two germline ends. Germline V gives CDR1 MNHEY, CDR2 SVGAGI. The CDR3 covers 14 residues. Each CDR3 protein gets one entry after TCRdb re-called the RACE reads with MiXCR. Of fewer than 400,000 distinct CDR3 sequences listed, 6% to 8.5% were seen once; the top ten hold 8.4%. Time point in this sample: patch test 1, 2 weeks after DPC sensitization. The treatment is: therapeutic diphenylcyclopropenone sensitization with weekly scalp DPC.

The TCR originated in a woman younger than 35 with alopecia areata. Some clones in this sample may be carry-over from other donors' samples. Sequenced here: whole blood, sampled in connection with sensitization to the hapten diphenylcyclopropenone (DPC). V gene TRBV6-5 combines with J gene TRBJ1-1; D is undetermined. The CDR3 reads CASREKQRNTEAFF. As DNA, the CDR3 is TGTGCCAGCAGAGAAAAACAGAGGAACACTGAAGCTTTCTTT.